This T cell receptor (beta chain) was captured in a study of blood T cell repertoires in COVID-19. Study-level background: The United States, Italy and Spain were the sources of the acute and convalescent COVID-19 samples. Sources were T cells, B-cell-depleted T cells, or PBMCs; the material itself was cDNA or gDNA.

Trimming removed 6 bases from V and 0 bases from J; junction bases left unmatched: 5. The CDR3 is 15 residues long. Looked up from germline, CDR1 is MNHEY and CDR2 is SVGAGI. Assay: immunoSEQ multiplex PCR; the TCRdb copy retains only in-frame clones and omits some. The table shows 450,000 to 500,000 clones, with approximately 83% occurring only once. J is TRBJ1-3 and V is TRBV6-5; 7 nucleotides line up with TRBD1. Sequenced: peripheral blood. The receptor comes from a human donor in a cohort sampled during active COVID-19. The CDR3 DNA reads as TGTGCCAGCAGGTCACGGGACAGCTCTGGAAACACCATATATTTT. Translating gives CASRSRDSSGNTIYF.